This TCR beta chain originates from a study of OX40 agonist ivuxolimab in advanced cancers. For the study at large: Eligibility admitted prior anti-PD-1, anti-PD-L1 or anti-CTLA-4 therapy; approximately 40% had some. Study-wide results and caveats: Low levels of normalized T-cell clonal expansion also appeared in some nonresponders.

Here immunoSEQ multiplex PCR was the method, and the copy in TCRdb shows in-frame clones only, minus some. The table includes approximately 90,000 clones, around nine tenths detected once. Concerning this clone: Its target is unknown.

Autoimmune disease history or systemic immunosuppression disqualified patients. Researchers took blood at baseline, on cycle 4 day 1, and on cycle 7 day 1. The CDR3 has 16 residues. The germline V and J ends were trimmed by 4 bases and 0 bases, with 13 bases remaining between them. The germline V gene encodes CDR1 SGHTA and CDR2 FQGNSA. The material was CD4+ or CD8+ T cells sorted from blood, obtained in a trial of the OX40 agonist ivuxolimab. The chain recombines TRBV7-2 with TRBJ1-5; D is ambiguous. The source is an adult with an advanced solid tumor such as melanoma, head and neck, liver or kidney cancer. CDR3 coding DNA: TGTGCCAGCAGCTCGATAGCAGGCGTTAGCAATCAGCCCCAGCATTTT. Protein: CASSSIAGVSNQPQHF.